This T cell receptor (beta chain) originates from a study of blood T cell repertoires in COVID-19. Across the whole study: COVID-19 samples from acute and convalescent phases originated in the United States, Italy and Spain.

V lost 6 bases, J lost 3 bases, and 5 bases stayed unmatched. The length of the CDR3 is 13 residues. The method was immunoSEQ multiplex PCR; TCRdb's version includes in-frame clones alone and lacks a portion of them. The table has under 450,000 clones, roughly nine tenths seen once. The V and J genes are TRBV12-3 or TRBV12-4 and TRBJ2-7; 7 nucleotides agree with TRBD1. This receptor was obtained from a woman aged 35 to 49 who had been exposed to COVID-19. Material for sequencing was PBMCs or T cells enriched from blood (not recorded which). As DNA, the CDR3 is TGTGCCAGCAGGCGACAGGGTCACTACGAGCAGTACTTC. It yields the protein CASRRQGHYEQYF.